The clone carrying this T cell receptor (beta chain) was seen at least ten times. Its antigen is unknown. The authors prepared the TCRbeta library with unique molecular identifiers. TCRdb re-analysed the PCR reads in MiXCR, keeping a single row per CDR3 protein. The data contain 200,000 to 300,000 distinct CDR3 sequences, around 7.5% of them singletons. The data derive from a study of T-cell reconstitution after alpha-beta-depleted transplantation in children. Looked up from germline, CDR1 is LNHNV and CDR2 is YYDKDF (reference sequence). This CDR3 is built from 15 residues. V was pared by 1 base and J by 5 bases, with 9 bases between. General observations from the study: The study reportedly traced alpha-beta T cells about two months after transplant to several hundred expanded graft clones. A year post-transplant, T-cell counts and diversity derived mostly from newly produced T cells.

This sequence joins TRBV15 and TRBJ1-6, with D perhaps TRBD1 (5 bases). The sequenced sample was PBMCs, mostly from graft donor cells, obtained 180 days after TCRalphabeta/CD19-depleted stem cell transplant. The clonotype was recovered from a male patient between 10 and 17 years old who had a stem cell transplant for acute lymphoblastic leukemia, so the T cells may come from the graft donor. Here the CDR3 reads CATSRAGRNNSPLHF. The CDR3 nucleotides are TGTGCCACCAGCAGAGCGGGACGAAATAATTCACCCCTCCACTTT.